This T cell receptor (beta chain) emerged from a study of blood T cell repertoires in COVID-19. Across the study: The analysed material was cDNA or gDNA that came from T cells, B-cell-depleted T cells, or PBMCs.

The germline V gene encodes CDR1 LGHDT and CDR2 YNNKEL (reference sequence). After removal of 4 bases from V and 1 base from J, the junction contained 3 bases not matched to a gene. The CDR3 is made up of 14 amino acids. Clones were sequenced by immunoSEQ multiplex PCR, and TCRdb holds only the in-frame ones, with some missing. The data show approximately 70,000 clones, 65% to 85% seen once. This receptor was identified in an older man with active or convalescent COVID-19. Sequenced material: peripheral blood. The V call is TRBV3-1 (or the pseudogene TRBV3-2), the J call TRBJ2-7; 8 bases map to TRBD1. The CDR3: CASSRDRMSYEQYF. In DNA form, the CDR3 reads TGTGCCAGCAGCCGGGACAGGATGTCCTACGAGCAGTACTTC.